This paragraph reports one T cell receptor (beta chain). Alopecia areata patients had lesional scalp punch biopsies and peripheral blood taken from them. This sample is part of a study of CD8+ T cells in alopecia areata. Extracted RNA was reverse transcribed into cDNA, the sequencing template. The protocol was immunoSEQ multiplex PCR, while the TCRdb copy is restricted to in-frame clones and leaves out a portion. Of about 110,000 clones listed, 50% to 60% are singletons. The germline gives CDR1 MNHEY, CDR2 SMNVEV (reference sequence). The CDR3 consists of 13 residues. V shed 2 bases and J shed 3 bases, with 6 bases lying between them.

The sample was NKG2D-low CD8+ T cells sorted from blood. The chain couples TRBV27 to TRBJ2-3, with D hard to call. This TCR derives from a human donor with alopecia areata. In DNA, the CDR3 is TGTGCCAGCAGTTTACGTCCGACAGATACGCAGTATTTT. It encodes CASSLRPTDTQYF.